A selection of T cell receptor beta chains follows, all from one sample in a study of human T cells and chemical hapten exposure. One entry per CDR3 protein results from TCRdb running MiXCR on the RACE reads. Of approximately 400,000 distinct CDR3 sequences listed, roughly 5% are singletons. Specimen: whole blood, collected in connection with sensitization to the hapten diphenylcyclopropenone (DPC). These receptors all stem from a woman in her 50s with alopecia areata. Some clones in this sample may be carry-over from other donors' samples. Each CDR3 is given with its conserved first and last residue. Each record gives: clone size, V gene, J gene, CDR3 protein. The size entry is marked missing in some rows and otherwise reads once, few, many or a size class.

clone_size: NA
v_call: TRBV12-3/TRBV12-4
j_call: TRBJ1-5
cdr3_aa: CASSRRTGGDQPQHF

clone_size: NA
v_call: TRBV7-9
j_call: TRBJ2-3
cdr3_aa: CASSVLRSPDTQYF

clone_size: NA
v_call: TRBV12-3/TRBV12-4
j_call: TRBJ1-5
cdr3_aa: CASSLGTVNSDQPQHF

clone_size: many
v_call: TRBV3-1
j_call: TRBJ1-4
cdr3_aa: CASSRDTGTFNEKLFF

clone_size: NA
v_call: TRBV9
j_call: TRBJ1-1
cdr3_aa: CASSVAGESDTEAFF

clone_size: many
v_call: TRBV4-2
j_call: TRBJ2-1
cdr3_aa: CASSQDGSINEQFF

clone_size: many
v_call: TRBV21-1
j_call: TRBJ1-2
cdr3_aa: CASSVDGDRRLMGGYTF

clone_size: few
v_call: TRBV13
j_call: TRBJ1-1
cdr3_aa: CASSLGDGEAFF

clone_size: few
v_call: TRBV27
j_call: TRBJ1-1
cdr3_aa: CAPGQILNTEAFF

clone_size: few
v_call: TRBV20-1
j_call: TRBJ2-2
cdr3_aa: CSATRRNTGELFF

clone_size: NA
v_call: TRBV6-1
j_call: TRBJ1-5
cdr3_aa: CASRETGVKGQPQHF

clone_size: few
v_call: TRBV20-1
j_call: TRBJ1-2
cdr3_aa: CSAYTGGDSNYGYTF

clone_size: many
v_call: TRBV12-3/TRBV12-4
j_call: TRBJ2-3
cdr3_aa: CASSGLAGGPRDTQYF

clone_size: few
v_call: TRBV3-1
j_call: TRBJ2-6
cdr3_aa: CASTPRGRGGANVLTF

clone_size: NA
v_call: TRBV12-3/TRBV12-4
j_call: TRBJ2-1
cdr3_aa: CASRHSGATYNEQFF

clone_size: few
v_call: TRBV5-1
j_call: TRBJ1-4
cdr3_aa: CASSFSATNEKLFF

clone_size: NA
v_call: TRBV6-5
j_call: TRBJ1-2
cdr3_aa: CASSYYRGGYGYTF

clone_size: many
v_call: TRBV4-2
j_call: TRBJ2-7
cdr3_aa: CASSQEVGWEYEQYF

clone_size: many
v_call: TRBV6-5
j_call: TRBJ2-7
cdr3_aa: CASSYSRQNYEQYF

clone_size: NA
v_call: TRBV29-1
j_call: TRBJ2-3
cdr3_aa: CSVEPVAGGPTDTQYF

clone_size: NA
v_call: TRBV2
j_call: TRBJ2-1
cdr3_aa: CAILTRGAYNEQFF

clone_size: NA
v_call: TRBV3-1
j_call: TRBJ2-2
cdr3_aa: CASSRLFTGELFF

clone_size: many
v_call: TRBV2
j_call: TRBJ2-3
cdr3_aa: CATGQSTDTQYF

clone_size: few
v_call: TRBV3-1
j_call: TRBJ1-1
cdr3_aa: CASSAWTGVFTEAFF

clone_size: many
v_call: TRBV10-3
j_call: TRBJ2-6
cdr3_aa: CAISEEGVAGANVLTF

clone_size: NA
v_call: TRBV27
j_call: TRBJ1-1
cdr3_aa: CASSPDSDTEAFF

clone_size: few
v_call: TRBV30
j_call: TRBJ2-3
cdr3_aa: CAWSVVWRGPSTDTQYF

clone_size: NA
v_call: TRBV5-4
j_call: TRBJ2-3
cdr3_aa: CASSLKREITDTQYF

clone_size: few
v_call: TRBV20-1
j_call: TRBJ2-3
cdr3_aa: CSAPGRQAPDTQYF

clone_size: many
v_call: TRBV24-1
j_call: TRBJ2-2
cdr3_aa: CATSGSQGIDTGELFF

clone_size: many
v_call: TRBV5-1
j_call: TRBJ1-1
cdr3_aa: CASSLGEGLKAFF

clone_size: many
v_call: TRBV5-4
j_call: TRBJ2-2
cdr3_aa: CASSSRTIQGPGELFF

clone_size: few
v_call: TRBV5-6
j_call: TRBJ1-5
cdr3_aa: CASSLTRQGAWDQPQHF

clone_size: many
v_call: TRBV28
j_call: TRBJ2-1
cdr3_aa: CASTQTSGRHNEQFF

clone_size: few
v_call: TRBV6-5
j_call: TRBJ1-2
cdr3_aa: CASSYPTGWGFSGYTF

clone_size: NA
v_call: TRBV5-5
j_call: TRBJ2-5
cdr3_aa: CASSGGRFQETQYF

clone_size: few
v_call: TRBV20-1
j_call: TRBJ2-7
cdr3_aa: CSAIIRGHSYEQYF

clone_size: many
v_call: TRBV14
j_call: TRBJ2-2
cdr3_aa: CASSQGGANTGELFF

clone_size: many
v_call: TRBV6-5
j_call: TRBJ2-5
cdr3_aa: CASSYRFSKQETQYF

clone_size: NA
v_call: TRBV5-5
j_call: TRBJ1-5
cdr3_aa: CASSLVLGGNQPQHF

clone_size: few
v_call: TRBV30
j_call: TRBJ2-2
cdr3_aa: CAWIPRGDGELFF

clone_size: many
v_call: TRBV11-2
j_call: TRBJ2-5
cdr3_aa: CASSLSAVLLRGTQYF

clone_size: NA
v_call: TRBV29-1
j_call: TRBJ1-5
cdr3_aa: CSVRDSFNQPRHF

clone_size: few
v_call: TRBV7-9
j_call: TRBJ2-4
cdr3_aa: CASSRRGGVNIQYF

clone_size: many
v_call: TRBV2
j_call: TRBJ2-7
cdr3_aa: CASNRDLVSYEQYF

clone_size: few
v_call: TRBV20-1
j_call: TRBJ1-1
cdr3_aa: CSARVPVGVGTEAFF

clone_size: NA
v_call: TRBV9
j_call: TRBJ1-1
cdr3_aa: CASSVGAGTEAFF

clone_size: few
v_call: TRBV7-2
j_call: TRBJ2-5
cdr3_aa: CASSLMTGVETQYF

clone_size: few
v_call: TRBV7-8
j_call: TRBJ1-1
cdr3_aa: CASSLVRYTEAFF